This T cell receptor (beta chain) is drawn from a study of cytomegalovirus exposure and HLA in healthy donors (dated by TCRdb to the late 2010s). For the wider study: An earlier analysis of several hundred of the donors reported 276 Gb of sequence data and 117 million unique TCR beta sequences from 150 million to 200 million T cells. The aim of the study was to test whether cataloging public T cell receptors could identify signatures of past pathogen exposure. Using immunosequencing, the study profiled T cell repertoires from around 680 subjects and related those repertoires to cytomegalovirus serostatus. Among about 400 genotyped donors of the cohort, an average of around 250,000 unique TCR beta nucleotide sequences was sequenced per donor, of which 15% to 20% were non-productive. A later analysis re-examined previously published TCR beta repertoires from about 700 donors and added high-resolution HLA genotyping to investigate patterns of TCR occurrence. Of the 300 to 500 genotyped donors, 81% were placed in the genetic ancestry cluster associated with self-reported Caucasian donors. Because of strong linkage in the cohort, 4 to 6 DR-DQ haplotypes were treated as single units for association and clustering. Roughly 300 gigabases of sequencing data and around 85 million unique TCR sequences made up an early release that covered under 750 HLA-typed donors. To decide whether each TCR beta V gene segment behaved as functional or pseudogenic, an earlier analysis of some 580 of the donors relied on high-throughput TCR beta sequencing. A later genetic analysis took genome-wide SNP genotypes for 398 of the 666 donors and used that subset as a discovery cohort. In addition to the first cohort of about 650 subjects, a separate validation cohort of under 150 different subjects was used. In the later analysis, no new phenotypic data were used to find candidate immune exposures; instead, reliance was placed on TCR beta sequences and their occurrence across donors. Every discovery cohort repertoire had been produced on one sequencing platform. Donor age, sex, ethnicity and CMV serostatus were compiled alongside the repertoire data. The number of typed donors differed by locus: about 620-630 for A, B, C, DRB1 and DQB1; 522 for DQA1; 606 for DPA1; and about 450 for DPB1. HLA typing included class I and class II loci at four-digit resolution. High-throughput TCR immunosequencing, statistical association of individual TCRs with disease status, and machine learning were combined to predict cytomegalovirus infection status. What the research found in general, with its limitations: According to the authors, the approach could potentially be generalized to other disease states and immunological phenotypes. A further reported finding was that TCR beta sequences accurately predicted the HLA-A and HLA-B alleles for most subjects in the first cohort. Most CMV-associated TCR beta chains appeared to be HLA-restricted in a later analysis, and the HLA associations seemed to be driven largely by CMV exposure. When HLA alleles, especially DR and DQ, strongly co-occurred, TCR associations were difficult to assign to individual alleles. Presence/absence analyses assumed roughly uniform sequencing depth across donors, an assumption that may not hold. Most TCR sequences were seen in very few donors, while some public TCRs were found in many individuals. The cohort was sequenced for TCR beta chains only, and without alpha or paired-chain data the features that could be detected were limited. Linkage disequilibrium might explain the correlated functional status among segregating V segments, but an unknown experimental factor could not be ruled out. The 87-base-pair reads could not distinguish some IMGT-functional V segments, including TRBV6-2 and TRBV6-3, so those segments were excluded. A later analysis associated some 17,000 TCR beta sequences with specific HLA alleles at a false discovery rate of 0.05. Because HLA typing was missing for some donors at each locus, association tests included only the typed subset. The earlier analysis of approximately 540 of the donors excluded roughly 17 rarely observed V segments, including chromosome 9 orphons, because counts were too low. A later analysis found that HLA-associated TCR beta chains were more clonally expanded and had lower generation probabilities than equally common non-associated chains. An earlier analysis of some 590 of the donors showed that most TCR beta V segments appeared in productive rearrangements either about 87% or about 30% of the time, which broadly matched IMGT annotations. V-gene and J-gene trimming of TCR beta chains was associated with a missense DCLRE1C variant in a later genetic analysis, and the association was replicated in an independent cohort. For the cohort, immune exposure information was limited to CMV serostatus. Cytomegalovirus status was reported to be diagnosed by the classifier with high specificity and sensitivity in both the original and validation cohorts. In a later analysis, TCR association rates were found to vary across HLA loci, with the most associated TCRs seen for DRB1 alleles and the fewest for HLA-C alleles. In a later genetic analysis, fewer N-insertions in productive TCRs were reported among donors in an Asian-associated ancestry cluster than the roughly 700-donor mean. Several of the top co-occurrence clusters appeared to be linked to parvovirus B19, influenza, CMV and Epstein-Barr virus, according to a later analysis. The study listed 170 or so TCR beta chains as associated with cytomegalovirus. A cluster of highly shared sequence variants was judged likely to be a technical artifact of the sequencing pipeline. Three of the identified cytomegalovirus-associated TCR beta chains were confirmed in vitro to be specific for cytomegalovirus antigens.

The germline V gene sets CDR1 to SGHDT and CDR2 to YYEEEE. The CDR3, cysteine through phenylalanine, is 15 amino acids long. Only the CDR3 DNA is retained, 45 bases long and in frame from the first base. The junction shows trimming of 3 bases on V and 5 bases on J, and the gene matches do not reach 9 bases of it. The cohort was made up of around 720 healthy bone marrow donors. At the time of sampling, all cohort members were nominally healthy, though unrecorded immune exposures were likely present. The donor tested CMV seronegative and was one of the 352 seronegative cohort members. Every donor gave a peripheral blood sample, and the peripheral blood mononuclear cells from that sample were used for TCR beta sequencing. The Qiagen DNeasy Blood Extraction Kit was used to extract genomic DNA from the blood cell samples. On this clone itself: Its antigen is unknown. Base quality data are lacking; no much larger clone is found one base away.

Library generation was performed with the immunoSEQ multiplex PCR assay. The multiplex PCR relied on a mix of 60 forward primers for TCR Vbeta segments and 13 reverse primers for TCR Jbeta segments. Amplification of the CDR3 region of rearranged TCR beta genes was performed with a multiplex PCR assay on genomic DNA. On the Illumina HiSeq System, the amplified TCR beta libraries were sequenced as 87-base-pair reads. The original pipeline was this. A later analysis tallied tens of millions of unique TCR beta chains across the 666 repertoires, and approximately 12 million of those chains were shared by two or more donors. A nearest-neighbor algorithm error-corrected the raw reads and collapsed the reads into unique sequences, merging closely related sequences to remove PCR and sequencing errors. Alignment of CDR3 sequences to IMGT reference sequences was used to assign V, D and J gene segments. Each retained sequence needed at least a six-nucleotide match to both a V gene segment and a J gene segment. Rearrangements were called productive when the CDR3 lacked stop codons and stayed in frame with V and J; all others were non-productive. CDR3 was defined according to IMGT convention as the region running from the second conserved V-encoded cysteine to the conserved J-encoded phenylalanine. The earlier analysis of 550 to 650 of the donors excluded any sequence lacking an unambiguous match to a single V gene segment. In an earlier analysis of a few hundred of the donors, V segments were called functional above 56.7% productive rearrangements and were called segregating when the between-donor standard deviation exceeded 5%. To diagnose cytomegalovirus status from the catalog of TCR beta chain sequences, a statistical classification framework was built. In a later analysis, V and J genes were assigned by comparing TCR nucleotide sequences against IMGT/GENE-DB human TR gene sequences. A later analysis assigned CDR3 sequences and most-parsimonious VDJ recombination scenarios with the TCRdist pipeline. In a later analysis, each TCR beta chain was defined by its CDR3 amino acid sequence together with its V-gene family, and reads without a unique V-gene family were excluded. In a later analysis, nearly 600 highly shared, low-generation-probability nucleotide sequences were removed to address suspected cross-contamination and a sequencing artifact. A later analysis calculated a clonal expansion index for each public chain from normalized within-repertoire ranks of inferred template counts. In a later analysis, generation probabilities were computed with a VDJ recombination model fitted to out-of-frame rearrangements, and the resulting probabilities were checked against IGoR. Hypergeometric tests were used in a later analysis to score TCR-TCR, TCR-HLA and TCR-CMV co-occurrence, with a repertoire-size bias correction applied to the TCR pairs. False discovery rates were estimated in a later analysis by permuting HLA or CMV assignments 20 times. A later analysis grouped co-occurring TCRs with DBSCAN, adding TCRdist sequence similarity when clustering within HLA-allele-positive subsets. For co-occurrence clustering, repertoires with fewer than 30,000 or more than 120,000 public chains were excluded, along with four to six repertoires with anomalous nucleotide sharing. In its TCRdb copy, this immuneACCESS table keeps in-frame sequences only and misses some clones. Where compared with another copy, unresolved V genes explain less than half of these, and the others have no known cause. From that table come the V and J calls and clone size; the DNA was used to work out D and trimming. This sample comprises under 200,000 clones, more than 70% of them detected only once. About 4.9% of the sample lies in the top ten.

Sequencing was carried out using PBMCs. The chain links TRBV5-6 with TRBJ2-7; 9 nucleotides in the junction match TRBD2. This TCR was recovered from a male donor in good health and CMV-seronegative. The base sequence is TGTGCCAGCAGCTCTCTGGCGGGGGGGGTTGACGAGCAGTACTTC. Its protein reads: CASSSLAGGVDEQYF.